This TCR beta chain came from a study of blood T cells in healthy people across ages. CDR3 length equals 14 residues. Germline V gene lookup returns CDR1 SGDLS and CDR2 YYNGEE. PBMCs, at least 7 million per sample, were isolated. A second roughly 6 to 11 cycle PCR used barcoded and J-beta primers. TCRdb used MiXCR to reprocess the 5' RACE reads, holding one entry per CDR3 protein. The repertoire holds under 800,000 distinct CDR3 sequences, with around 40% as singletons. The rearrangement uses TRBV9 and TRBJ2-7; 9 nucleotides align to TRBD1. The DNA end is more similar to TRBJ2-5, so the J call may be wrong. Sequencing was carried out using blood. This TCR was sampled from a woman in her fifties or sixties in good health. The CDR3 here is CATSRDREDETQYF. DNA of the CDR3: TGTGCCACCTCCCGGGACAGGGAAGACGAGACCCAGTACTTC.